Described below is a single T cell receptor (beta chain) sequence and its context. The V gene end was trimmed by 2 bases and the J gene end by 2 bases; junction bases not matched to a gene: 4. The CDR3 has 15 amino acids. Germline V lookup: CDR1 SGHKS, CDR2 YYEKEE (reference sequence). The data were taken from a study of T cell responses to AZD1222 COVID-19 vaccine. Clones were read by immunoSEQ multiplex PCR, and TCRdb kept only the in-frame ones, dropping some. Among 130,000 or so clones listed, roughly 86% were seen once. The sequencing here drew on peripheral blood, taken on day 0 of AZD1222 vaccination. This chain connects TRBV5-5 to TRBJ1-3, with 7 bases identical to TRBD1. The receptor was derived from an adult in good health. CDR3 bases: TGTGCCAGCAGCTTTGGGACAGTTACTGGAAACACCATATATTTT. Encoded protein: CASSFGTVTGNTIYF.